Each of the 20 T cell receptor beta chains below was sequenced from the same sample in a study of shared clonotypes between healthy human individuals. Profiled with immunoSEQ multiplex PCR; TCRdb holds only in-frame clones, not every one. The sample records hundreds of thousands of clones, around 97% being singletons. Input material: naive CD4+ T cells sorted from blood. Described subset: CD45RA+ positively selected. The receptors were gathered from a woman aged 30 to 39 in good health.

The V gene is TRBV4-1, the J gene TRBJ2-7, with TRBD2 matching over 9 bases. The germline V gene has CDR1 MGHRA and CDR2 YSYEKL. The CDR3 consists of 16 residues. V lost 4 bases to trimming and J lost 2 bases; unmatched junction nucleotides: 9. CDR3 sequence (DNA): TGCGCCAGCAGCCCCTTTGCGGGAGGGCCCCCCTACGAGCAGTACTTC. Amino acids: CASSPFAGGPPYEQYF.

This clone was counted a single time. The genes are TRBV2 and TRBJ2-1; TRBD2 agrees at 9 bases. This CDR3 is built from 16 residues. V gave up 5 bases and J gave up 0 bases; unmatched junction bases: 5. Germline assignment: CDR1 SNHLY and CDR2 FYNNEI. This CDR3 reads CASSRLAESSYNEQFF. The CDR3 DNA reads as TGTGCCAGCAGTAGACTAGCGGAAAGCTCCTACAATGAGCAGTTCTTC.

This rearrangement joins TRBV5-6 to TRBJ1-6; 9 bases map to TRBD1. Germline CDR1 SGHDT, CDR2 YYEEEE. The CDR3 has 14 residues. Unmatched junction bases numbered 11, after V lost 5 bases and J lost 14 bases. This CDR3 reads CASSVGTGITSLHF. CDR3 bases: TGTGCCAGCAGTGTCGGGACAGGGATCACGTCCCTCCACTTT.

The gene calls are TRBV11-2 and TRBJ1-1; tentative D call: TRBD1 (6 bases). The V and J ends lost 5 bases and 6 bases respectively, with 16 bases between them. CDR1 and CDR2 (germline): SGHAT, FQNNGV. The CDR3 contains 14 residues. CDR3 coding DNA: TGTGCCAGCAGCCCCACCCAGGGGATACCTGAAGCTTTCTTT. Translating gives CASSPTQGIPEAFF.

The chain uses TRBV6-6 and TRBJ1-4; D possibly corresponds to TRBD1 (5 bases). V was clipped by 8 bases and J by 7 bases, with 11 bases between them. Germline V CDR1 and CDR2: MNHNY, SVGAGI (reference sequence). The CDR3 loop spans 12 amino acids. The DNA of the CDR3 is TGTGCCAGCGGGGGGGTTCTTGAAAAACTGTTTTTT. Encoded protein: CASGGVLEKLFF.

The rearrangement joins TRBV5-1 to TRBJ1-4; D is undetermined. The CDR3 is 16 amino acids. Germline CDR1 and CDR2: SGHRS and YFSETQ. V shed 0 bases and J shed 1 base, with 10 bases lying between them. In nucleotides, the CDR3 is TGCGCCAGCAGCTTGGCCGGCAGGAGAACTAATGAAAAACTGTTTTTT. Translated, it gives CASSLAGRRTNEKLFF.

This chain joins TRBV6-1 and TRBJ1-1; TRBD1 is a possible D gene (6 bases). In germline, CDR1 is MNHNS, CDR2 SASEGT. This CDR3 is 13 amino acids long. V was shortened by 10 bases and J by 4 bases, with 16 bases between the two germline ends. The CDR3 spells CAIWTRGGTEAFF. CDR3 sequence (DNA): TGTGCCATCTGGACCAGGGGAGGCACTGAAGCTTTCTTT.

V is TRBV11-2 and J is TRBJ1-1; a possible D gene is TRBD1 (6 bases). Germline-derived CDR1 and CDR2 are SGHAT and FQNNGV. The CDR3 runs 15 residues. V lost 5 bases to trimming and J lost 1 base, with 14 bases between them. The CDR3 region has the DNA TGTGCCAGCAGCCGGGGGGGCCAGGAGAACACTGAAGCTTTCTTT. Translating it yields CASSRGGQENTEAFF.

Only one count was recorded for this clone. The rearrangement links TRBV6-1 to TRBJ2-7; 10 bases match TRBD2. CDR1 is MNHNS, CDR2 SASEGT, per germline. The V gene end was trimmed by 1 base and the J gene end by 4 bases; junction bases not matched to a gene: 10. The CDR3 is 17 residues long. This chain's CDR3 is CASSEDGSGRIKYEQYF. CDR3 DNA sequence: TGTGCCAGCAGTGAAGATGGTAGCGGGAGGATCAAGTACGAGCAGTACTTC.

CDR3 region: CASSETGWETQYF. In DNA, the CDR3 is TGTGCCAGCAGTGAGACAGGGTGGGAGACCCAGTACTTC. V usage is TRBV6-1 and J usage is TRBJ2-5; 7 bases line up with TRBD1. Germline V CDR1 and CDR2: MNHNS, SASEGT. V shed 3 bases and J 5 bases; nucleotides not matched to a gene: 3. The CDR3 is made up of 13 amino acids.

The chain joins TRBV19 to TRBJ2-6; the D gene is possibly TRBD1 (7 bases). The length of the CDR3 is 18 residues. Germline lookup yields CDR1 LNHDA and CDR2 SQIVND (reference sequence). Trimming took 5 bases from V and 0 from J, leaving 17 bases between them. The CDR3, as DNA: TGTGCCAGTAGTTCGAGGACAGGAGGGCGCTCTGGGGCCAACGTCCTGACTTTC. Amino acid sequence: CASSSRTGGRSGANVLTF.

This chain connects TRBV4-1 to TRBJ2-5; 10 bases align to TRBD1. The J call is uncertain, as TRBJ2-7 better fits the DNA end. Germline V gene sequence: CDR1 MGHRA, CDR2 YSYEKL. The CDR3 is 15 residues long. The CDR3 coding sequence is TGCGCCAGCAGCCAATCCGGGACAGGGGTCTACGAGCAGTACTTC. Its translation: CASSQSGTGVYEQYF.

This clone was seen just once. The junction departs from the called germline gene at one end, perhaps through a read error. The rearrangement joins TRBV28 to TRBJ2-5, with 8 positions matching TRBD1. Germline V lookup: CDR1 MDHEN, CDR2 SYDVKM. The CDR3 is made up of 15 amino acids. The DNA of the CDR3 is TGTGCCAGCAGTTTAACACAGGGGGGCCAAAAGACCCAGTACTTC. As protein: CASSLTQGGQKTQYF.

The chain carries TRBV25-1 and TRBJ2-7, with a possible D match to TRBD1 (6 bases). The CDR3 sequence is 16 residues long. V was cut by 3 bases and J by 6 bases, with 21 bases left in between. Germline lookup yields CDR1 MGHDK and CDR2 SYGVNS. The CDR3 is CASSDPSSQGLGEQYF. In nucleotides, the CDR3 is TGTGCCAGCAGTGATCCCTCTAGCCAGGGGCTTGGCGAGCAGTACTTC.

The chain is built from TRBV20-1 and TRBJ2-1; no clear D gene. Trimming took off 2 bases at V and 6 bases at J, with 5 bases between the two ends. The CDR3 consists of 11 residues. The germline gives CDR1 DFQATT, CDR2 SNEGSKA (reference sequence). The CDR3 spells CSARPPNEQFF. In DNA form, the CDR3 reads TGCAGTGCTAGACCGCCCAATGAGCAGTTCTTC.

The CDR3, as DNA: TGCGCCAGCAGCTTGGATTCCCTAGCGGGGTACAATGAGCAGTTCTTC. This sequence encodes CASSLDSLAGYNEQFF. V usage is TRBV5-1 and J usage is TRBJ2-1; TRBD2 aligns across 9 bases. In germline, CDR1 is SGHRS, CDR2 YFSETQ. This CDR3 spans 16 amino acids. Trimming removed 0 bases from V and 4 bases from J; junction bases left unmatched: 5.

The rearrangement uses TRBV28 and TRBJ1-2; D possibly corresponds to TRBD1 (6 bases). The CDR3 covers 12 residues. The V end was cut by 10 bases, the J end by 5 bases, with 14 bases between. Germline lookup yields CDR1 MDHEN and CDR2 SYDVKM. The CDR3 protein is CAINKGGYGYTF. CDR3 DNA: TGTGCCATCAACAAGGGGGGGTATGGCTACACCTTC.

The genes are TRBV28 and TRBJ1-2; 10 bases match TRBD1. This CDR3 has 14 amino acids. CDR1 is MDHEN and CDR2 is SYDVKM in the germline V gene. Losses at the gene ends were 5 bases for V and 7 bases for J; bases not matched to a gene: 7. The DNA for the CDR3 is TGTGCCAGCAGTCCCGGGACAGGGGAAGCTGGCTACACCTTC. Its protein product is CASSPGTGEAGYTF.

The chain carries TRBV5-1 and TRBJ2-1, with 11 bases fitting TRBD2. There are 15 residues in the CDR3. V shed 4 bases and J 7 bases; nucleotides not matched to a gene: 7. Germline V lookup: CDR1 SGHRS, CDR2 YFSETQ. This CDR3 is CASSAIAGGSNEQFF. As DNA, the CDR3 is TGCGCCAGCAGCGCCATAGCGGGAGGGTCGAATGAGCAGTTCTTC.

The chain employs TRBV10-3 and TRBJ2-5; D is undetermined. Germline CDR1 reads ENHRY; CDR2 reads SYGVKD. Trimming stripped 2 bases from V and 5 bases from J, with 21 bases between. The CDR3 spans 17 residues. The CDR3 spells CAISEGLTQSLRETQYF. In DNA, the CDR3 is TGTGCCATCAGTGAGGGCCTGACCCAAAGCCTCCGGGAGACCCAGTACTTC.